This is a list of T cell receptor beta chains from one sample in a study of radiation and T cells in renal cell carcinoma. Sequencing was performed with immunoSEQ multiplex PCR; in TCRdb, only in-frame clones are kept and a portion is missing. The data hold tens of thousands of clones, with over 75% observed a single time. Specimen: blood, collected from a patient whose treatment included radiotherapy and nephrectomy. The receptors here all came from a man in his fifties or sixties with renal cell carcinoma. The CDR3 runs from the conserved cysteine through the conserved F or W. The D gene is left open where the match is weak. Rows may omit the clone size; those that give it use once, few, many or a size class.

size	J	D	V	CDR3	DNA
few	TRBJ2-5	.	TRBV29-1	CSVWKRGGTQYF	TGCAGCGTTTGGAAAAGGGGAGGGACCCAGTACTTC
few	TRBJ1-5	.	TRBV19	CASIQGQPQHF	TGTGCCAGTATTCAGGGGCAGCCCCAGCATTTT
.	TRBJ2-7	.	TRBV27	CASSDYQGAYEQYF	TGTGCCAGCAGTGATTATCAGGGAGCCTACGAGCAGTACTTC
.	TRBJ2-7	.	TRBV2	CASSERGNEQYF	TGTGCCAGCAGTGAACGAGGGAACGAGCAGTACTTC
few	TRBJ2-1	.	TRBV7-2	CASSSIGGYNEQFF	TGTGCCAGCAGCTCTATCGGAGGGTACAATGAGCAGTTCTTC
.	TRBJ2-7	TRBD1	TRBV19	CASSERGTGSYEQYF	TGTGCCAGTAGTGAGAGGGGGACAGGTTCCTACGAGCAGTACTTC
.	TRBJ2-7	TRBD1	TRBV9	CASSVGQGKAYEQYF	TGTGCCAGCAGCGTGGGACAGGGTAAGGCCTACGAGCAGTACTTC
.	TRBJ2-7	TRBD2	TRBV5-1	CASSSGGNYEQYF	TGCGCCAGCAGCTCGGGGGGGAACTACGAGCAGTACTTC
.	TRBJ2-3	TRBD2	TRBV6-5	CASRLASYDTQYF	TGTGCCAGTCGACTAGCGTCCTATGATACGCAGTATTTT
.	TRBJ1-2	TRBD1	TRBV6-1	CASRATGVYGYTF	TGTGCCAGCAGGGCGACAGGGGTCTATGGCTACACCTTC
few	TRBJ1-2	.	TRBV27	CASSRGQAAPGYTF	TGTGCCAGCAGTAGGGGCCAAGCGGCGCCTGGCTACACCTTC
.	TRBJ2-3	TRBD1	TRBV7-7	CASSQTGADTQYF	TGTGCCAGCAGTCAAACAGGGGCAGATACGCAGTATTTT
few	TRBJ2-7	TRBD1	TRBV6-5	CASSYLRRDRGYEQYF	TGTGCCAGCAGTTACCTCCGAAGGGACAGGGGCTACGAGCAGTACTTC
.	TRBJ1-1	.	TRBV14	CASSQEFGQMNTEAFF	TGTGCCAGCAGCCAAGAGTTTGGGCAAATGAACACTGAAGCTTTCTTT
.	TRBJ2-1	.	TRBV19	CASSIRERHEQFF	TGTGCCAGTAGTATCCGGGAGAGGCATGAGCAGTTCTTC
.	TRBJ2-5	TRBD2	TRBV5-1	CASSPGTSGSKETQYF	TGCGCCAGCAGCCCCGGGACTAGCGGGAGTAAAGAGACCCAGTACTTC
.	TRBJ2-7	.	TRBV27	CASSPSKGSYEQYF	TGTGCCAGCAGCCCATCGAAGGGGAGCTACGAGCAGTACTTC
.	TRBJ2-3	.	TRBV7-7	CASSLDGGGKQYF	TGTGCTAGCAGCTTAGATGGTGGGGGTAAGCAGTATTTT
.	TRBJ2-3	TRBD2	TRBV10-3	CATLAGTDTQYF	TGTGCCACCCTAGCGGGCACAGATACGCAGTATTTT
.	TRBJ1-5	.	TRBV7-2	CASSSMGGGNQPQHF	TGTGCCAGCAGCTCGATGGGTGGAGGCAATCAGCCCCAGCATTTT
.	TRBJ1-1	.	TRBV2	CASSAQGNTEAFF	TGTGCCAGCAGTGCACAGGGGAACACTGAAGCTTTCTTT
.	TRBJ2-1	TRBD2	TRBV2	CATARGLAGVSYEQFF	TGTGCCACCGCCAGGGGACTAGCGGGAGTTAGCTATGAGCAGTTCTTC
.	TRBJ2-1	.	TRBV4-3	CASSQLGRNNEQFF	TGCGCCAGCAGCCAACTAGGACGTAACAATGAGCAGTTCTTC
.	TRBJ2-2	.	TRBV18	CASSHDRSNTGELFF	TGTGCCAGCTCACATGACAGATCGAACACCGGGGAGCTGTTTTTT